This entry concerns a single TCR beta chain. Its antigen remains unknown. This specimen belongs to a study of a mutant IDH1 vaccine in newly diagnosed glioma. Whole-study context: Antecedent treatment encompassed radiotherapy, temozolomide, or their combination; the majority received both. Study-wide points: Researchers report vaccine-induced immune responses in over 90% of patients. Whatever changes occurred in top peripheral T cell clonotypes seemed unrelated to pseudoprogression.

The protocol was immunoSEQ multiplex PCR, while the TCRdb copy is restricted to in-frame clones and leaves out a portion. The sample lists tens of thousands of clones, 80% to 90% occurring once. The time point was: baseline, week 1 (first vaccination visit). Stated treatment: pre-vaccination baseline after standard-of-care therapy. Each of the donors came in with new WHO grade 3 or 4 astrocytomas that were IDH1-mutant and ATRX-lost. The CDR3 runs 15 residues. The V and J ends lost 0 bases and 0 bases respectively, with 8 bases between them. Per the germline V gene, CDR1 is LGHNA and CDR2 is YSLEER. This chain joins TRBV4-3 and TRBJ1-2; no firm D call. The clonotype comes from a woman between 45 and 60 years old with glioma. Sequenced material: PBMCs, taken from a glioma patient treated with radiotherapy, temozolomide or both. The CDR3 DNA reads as TGCGCCAGCAGCCAAGATCGAAGGGCTAACTATGGCTACACCTTC. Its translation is CASSQDRRANYGYTF.